This T cell receptor (beta chain) comes out of a study of vaccination and CD4 T cells after COVID-19. This CDR3 is built from 13 residues. The V segment lost 6 bases and the J segment 5 bases; nucleotides outside the gene matches: 4. The germline V gene encodes CDR1 DFQATT and CDR2 SNEGSKA (reference sequence). Sequencing of cultured CD4+ T cell DNA used the Oncomine TCR Beta short-read assay. TCRdb analysed the PCR reads with MiXCR anew, one entry per CDR3 protein. The sample carries 7,000 to 8,500 distinct CDR3 sequences, approximately 55% recorded once. Sample treatment: roughly 10-day PBMC culture with coronavirus spike peptide pools or control peptides (ViraFEST assay). Recorded positive PCR dates fall between March and December 2020, preceding US Alpha, Beta and Delta variants. The culture of roughly 2 million PBMCs per well included around 10 IU/ml IL-2 and about 11 ug/ml peptide pools. On this clonotype: What it binds is unknown.

This clonotype originated in a human donor who had recovered from COVID-19. Sequencing was performed on CD4+ T cells from blood, cultured in vitro. The chain employs TRBV20-1 and TRBJ1-4; TRBD1 matches at 9 bases. The CDR3 sequence: CSATTGGNEKLFF. CDR3 in DNA: TGCAGTGCAACGACAGGGGGGAATGAAAAACTGTTTTTT.